One T cell receptor beta chain is described in this entry. It was with a sample-barcoded 5' primer and a J-beta primer mix that a second PCR of roughly 7 to 12 cycles was run. Each of the cDNA molecules was tagged by a template-switch adaptor with 12 random nucleotides. Each CDR3 protein gets one entry after TCRdb re-called the 5' RACE reads with MiXCR. This table has fewer than 2,000,000 distinct CDR3 sequences, roughly 32% appearing once. The sample originates from a study of blood T cells in healthy people across ages. The CDR3 covers 12 residues. Germline CDR1 and CDR2: LGHDT and YNNKEL (reference sequence). V was pared by 3 bases and J by 7 bases, with 9 bases between. They isolated at least 6 million PBMCs from each sample.

The source material was blood. The V gene is TRBV3-1, the J gene TRBJ1-2; D uncertain. The sequence derives from a young woman in good health. The CDR3 is CASSQRVGGYTF. DNA for the CDR3: TGTGCCAGCAGCCAGAGGGTTGGTGGCTACACCTTC.